This T cell receptor beta chain was captured in a study of blood T cell repertoires in COVID-19. Study summary: Sources were T cells, B-cell-depleted T cells, or PBMCs; the material itself was cDNA or gDNA.

The CDR3 covers 13 residues. The V gene's germline CDR1 is SGHAT and CDR2 FQNNGV. Deletions cut 3 bases from V and 3 bases from J, with 9 bases between. Per the authors' pipeline: Reference gene primers were amplified, and this amplification served to estimate nucleated cell counts. Produced via immunoSEQ multiplex PCR; TCRdb's table is partial and in-frame only. The V and J calls and clone size are taken from that table; D and trimming were inferred from the DNA. Counted here are tens of thousands of clones, around 84% occurring once; the ten biggest clones make up nearly 45%. This rearrangement joins TRBV11-2 to TRBJ2-7; D ambiguous. Sequenced: peripheral blood. The source is a human donor in a cohort sampled during active COVID-19. CDR3 sequence reads: CASSLSSGYEQYF. In nucleotides, the CDR3 is TGTGCCAGCAGCTTGAGTTCAGGCTACGAGCAGTACTTC.